This TCR beta chain was documented in a study of T cell responses to AZD1222 COVID-19 vaccine. Germline V CDR1 and CDR2: KGHSH, LQKENI. The CDR3 has 15 residues. V lost 2 bases, J lost 0 bases, and 5 bases lay in between. Clones were sequenced by immunoSEQ multiplex PCR, and TCRdb holds only the in-frame ones, with some missing. The sample holds some 96,000 clones; 84% are singletons and the top ten take 12% to 15%. The V and J genes are TRBV18 and TRBJ2-6; D unclear. Source: peripheral blood, taken 28 days after the second AZD1222 dose. The source of this sequence is an adult who received the AZD1222 COVID-19 vaccine. DNA for the CDR3: TGTGCCAGCTCACCAGGGTACTCTGGGGCCAACGTCCTGACTTTC. Translating it yields CASSPGYSGANVLTF.